The next 2 T cell receptor beta chains were all read from a single sample in a study of T cell responses to AZD1222 COVID-19 vaccine. The protocol was immunoSEQ multiplex PCR, while the TCRdb copy is restricted to in-frame clones and leaves out a portion. The sample lists over 95,000 clones; approximately 84% were seen once. The input for sequencing was peripheral blood, taken 28 days after the second AZD1222 dose. These receptors came from an adult who received the AZD1222 COVID-19 vaccine.

CDR3 in DNA: TGTGCCAGCGCGAGGGAGCGAAAAGGGACTGAAGCTTTCTTT. It translates to CASARERKGTEAFF. The chain couples TRBV19 to TRBJ1-1; no clear D gene. Trimming cost V 9 bases and J 5 bases, with 19 bases left between them. CDR3 length: 14 residues. Germline CDR1 LNHDA, CDR2 SQIVND (reference sequence).

The chain recombines TRBV5-6 with TRBJ1-1; D might be TRBD1 (5 bases). There are 14 residues in the CDR3. Trimming left V 4 bases short and J 5 bases short, with 15 bases between. Germline CDR1 is SGHDT and CDR2 is YYEEEE. The CDR3 DNA sequence: TGTGCCAGCAGCCCAGTAACGGGGGAAACTGAAGCTTTCTTT. As protein: CASSPVTGETEAFF. Based on the CDR3 plus reference TRBV5-6 and TRBJ1-1, the full variable domain is DAGVTQSPTHLIKTRGQQVTLRCSPKSGHDTVSWYQQALGQGPQFIFQYYEEEERQRGNFPDRFSGHQFPNYSSELNVNALLLGDSALYLCASSPVTGETEAFFGQGTRLTVV.